These 7 T cell receptor beta chains share one sample of origin, sequenced in a study of shared clonotypes between healthy human individuals. The repertoire was sequenced with immunoSEQ multiplex PCR; TCRdb's copy has only in-frame clones and lacks some. The table has 2 million to 2.5 million clones, roughly 95% seen once. Material: naive CD4+ T cells sorted from blood. Indicated subset: CD45RA+ positively selected. The receptor source for this set is a man younger than 30 in good health.

In this sample, this clone turned up once. The CDR3 sequence: CASSLAGTGTSEKLFF. The CDR3 DNA reads TGTGCCAGCAGTTTGGCCGGGACAGGGACGTCAGAAAAACTGTTTTTT. The chain uses TRBV28 and TRBJ1-4, with TRBD1 matching over 9 bases. Germline CDR1 reads MDHEN; CDR2 reads SYDVKM. V gave up 3 bases and J gave up 8 bases; unmatched junction bases: 10. CDR3 length: 16 amino acids.

The rearrangement joins TRBV28 to TRBJ1-6, with a weak D call TRBD1 (6 bases). The CDR3 has 19 amino acids. Trimming stripped 1 base from V and 8 bases from J, with 24 bases between. The V gene's germline CDR1 is MDHEN and CDR2 SYDVKM. DNA of the CDR3: TGTGCCAGCAGTTTATATAGTAGGTTGGTTGAACAGGGACATTCACCCCTCCACTTT. It encodes CASSLYSRLVEQGHSPLHF.

The chain combines TRBV6-4 with TRBJ2-1; tentatively, D is TRBD2 (7 bases). There are 14 residues in the CDR3. Trimming shortened V by 2 bases and J by 8 bases, and 13 bases separated the two germline ends. Germline-derived CDR1 and CDR2 are MRHNA and SNTAGT. CDR3 DNA sequence: TGTGCCAGCAGTGACGGGGGGGCTAGACATGAGCAGTTCTTC. It encodes CASSDGGARHEQFF.

This clone came up once. The gene calls are TRBV5-1 and TRBJ1-4; TRBD1 matches 8 bases. The ends lost 3 bases at V and 2 bases at J; junction bases unmatched: 12. Germline values: CDR1 SGHRS, CDR2 YFSETQ. The CDR3 spans 18 residues. Here the CDR3 DNA reads TGCGCCAGCAGCTCTACTGGACAGGGAGGGAGGACTAATGAAAAACTGTTTTTT. It codes for CASSSTGQGGRTNEKLFF. The full variable domain, in which reference TRBV5-1 and TRBJ1-4 provide the parts outside the CDR3, is KAGVTQTPRYLIKTRGQQVTLSCSPISGHRSVSWYQQTPGQGLQFLFEYFSETQRNKGNFPGRFSGRQFSNSRSEMNVSTLELGDSALYLCASSSTGQGGRTNEKLFFGSGTQLSVL.

V usage is TRBV5-1 and J usage is TRBJ2-2, with TRBD2 identical over 7 bases. The CDR3 totals 15 residues. Losses at the gene ends were 2 bases for V and 3 bases for J; bases not matched to a gene: 4. Germline-derived CDR1 and CDR2 are SGHRS and YFSETQ. CDR3 amino acids: CASSLEGGDTGELFF. CDR3 coding DNA: TGCGCCAGCAGCTTAGAGGGAGGGGACACCGGGGAGCTGTTTTTT.

Comments on this clone: Distinct nucleotide sequences in the sample also encode this CDR3. The chain uses TRBV29-1 and TRBJ2-1; the D is unclear. Germline-derived CDR1 and CDR2 are SQVTM and ANQGSEA. V was pared by 4 bases and J by 1 base, with 8 bases between. This CDR3 is built from 13 residues. The CDR3 DNA is TGCAGCGTTGGTGGCAGATCCTACAATGAGCAGTTCTTC. Its translation: CSVGGRSYNEQFF.

V gene TRBV19 combines with J gene TRBJ1-6; D gene ambiguous. Looked up from germline, CDR1 is LNHDA and CDR2 is SQIVND (reference sequence). The length of the CDR3 is 15 residues. V shed 1 base and J shed 5 bases, with 9 bases lying between them. The CDR3 DNA is TGTGCCAGTAGTATAGGGATCCGGAATAATTCACCCCTCCACTTT. Its translation: CASSIGIRNNSPLHF.